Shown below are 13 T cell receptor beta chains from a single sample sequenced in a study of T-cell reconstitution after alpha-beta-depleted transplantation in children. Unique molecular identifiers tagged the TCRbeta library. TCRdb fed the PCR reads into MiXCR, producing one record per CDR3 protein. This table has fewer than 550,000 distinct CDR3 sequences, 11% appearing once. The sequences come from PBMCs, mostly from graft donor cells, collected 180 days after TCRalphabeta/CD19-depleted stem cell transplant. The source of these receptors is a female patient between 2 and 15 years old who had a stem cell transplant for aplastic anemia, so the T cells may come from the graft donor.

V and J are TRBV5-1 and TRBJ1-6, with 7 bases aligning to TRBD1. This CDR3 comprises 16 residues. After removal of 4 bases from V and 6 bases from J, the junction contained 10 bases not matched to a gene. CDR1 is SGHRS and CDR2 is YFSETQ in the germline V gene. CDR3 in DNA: TGCGCCAGCAGCCGTTGGGGACAGCTTGGTAATTCACCCCTCCACTTT. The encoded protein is CASSRWGQLGNSPLHF.

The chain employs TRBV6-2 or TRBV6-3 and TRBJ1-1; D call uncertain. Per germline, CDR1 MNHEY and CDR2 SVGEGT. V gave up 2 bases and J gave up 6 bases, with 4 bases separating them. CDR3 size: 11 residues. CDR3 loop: CASSYRSEAFF. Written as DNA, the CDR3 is TGTGCCAGCAGTTACCGCTCTGAAGCTTTCTTT.

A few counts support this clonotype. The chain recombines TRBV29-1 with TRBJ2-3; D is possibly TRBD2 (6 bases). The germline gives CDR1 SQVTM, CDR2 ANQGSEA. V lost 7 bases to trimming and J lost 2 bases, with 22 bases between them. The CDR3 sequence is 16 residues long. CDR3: CSAGTRGKTNTDTQYF. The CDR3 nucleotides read TGCAGCGCTGGGACTCGAGGGAAGACCAACACAGATACGCAGTATTTT.

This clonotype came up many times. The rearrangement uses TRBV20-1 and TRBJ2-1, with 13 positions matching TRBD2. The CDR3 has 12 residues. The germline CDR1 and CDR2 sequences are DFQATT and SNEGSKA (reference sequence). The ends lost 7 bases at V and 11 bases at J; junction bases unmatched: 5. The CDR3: CSVRTSGSQQFF. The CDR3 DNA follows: TGCAGTGTCAGGACTAGCGGGAGCCAGCAGTTCTTC.

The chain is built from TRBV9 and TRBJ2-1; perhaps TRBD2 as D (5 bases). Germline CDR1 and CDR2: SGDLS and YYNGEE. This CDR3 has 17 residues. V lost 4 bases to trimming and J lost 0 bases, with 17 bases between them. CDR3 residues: CASSNYLRASSYNEQFF. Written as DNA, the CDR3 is TGTGCCAGCAGCAATTACTTGAGGGCTAGCTCCTACAATGAGCAGTTCTTC. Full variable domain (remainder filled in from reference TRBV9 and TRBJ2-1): DSGVTQTPKHLITATGQRVTLRCSPRSGDLSVYWYQQSLDQGLQFLIQYYNGEERAKGNILERFSAQQFPDLHSELNLSSLELGDSALYFCASSNYLRASSYNEQFFGPGTRLTVL.

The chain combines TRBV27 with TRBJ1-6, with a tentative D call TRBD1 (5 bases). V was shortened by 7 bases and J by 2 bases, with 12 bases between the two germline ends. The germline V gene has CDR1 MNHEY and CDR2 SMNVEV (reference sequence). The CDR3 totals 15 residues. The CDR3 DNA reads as TGTGCCAGCACCATCCGGGGGGCCTATAATTCACCCCTCCACTTT. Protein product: CASTIRGAYNSPLHF.

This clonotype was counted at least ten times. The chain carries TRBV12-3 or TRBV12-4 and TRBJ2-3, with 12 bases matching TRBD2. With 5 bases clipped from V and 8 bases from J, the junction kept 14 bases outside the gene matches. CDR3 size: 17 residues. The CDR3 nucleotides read TGTGCCAGCAGTATGTATTCTTCTAGCGGGAGGGCCGGTACGCAGTATTTT. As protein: CASSMYSSSGRAGTQYF.

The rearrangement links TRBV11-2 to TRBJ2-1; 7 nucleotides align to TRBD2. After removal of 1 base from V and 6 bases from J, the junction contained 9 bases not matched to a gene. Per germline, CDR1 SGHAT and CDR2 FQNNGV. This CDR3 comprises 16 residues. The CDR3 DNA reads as TGTGCCAGCAGCTTAGTTTCGAGCGGGGTACCCAATGAGCAGTTCTTC. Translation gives CASSLVSSGVPNEQFF.

The CDR3 nucleotides are TGTGCCAGCAGCGCGGGCGGGGGCTTGCGGGGGAAGTTCTTC. As protein: CASSAGGGLRGKFF. The chain links TRBV9 to TRBJ2-1, with a tentative D call TRBD2 (7 bases). With 3 bases removed from V and 14 bases from J, the gap between germline ends came to 21 bases. Germline V gives CDR1 SGDLS, CDR2 YYNGEE. The CDR3 has 14 amino acids.

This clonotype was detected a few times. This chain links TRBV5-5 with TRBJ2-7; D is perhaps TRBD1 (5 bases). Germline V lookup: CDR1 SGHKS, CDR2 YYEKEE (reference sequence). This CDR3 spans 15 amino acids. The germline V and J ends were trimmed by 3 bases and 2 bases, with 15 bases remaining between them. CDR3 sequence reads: CASSWSQVPTYEQYF. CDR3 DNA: TGTGCCAGCAGCTGGTCACAGGTACCGACCTACGAGCAGTACTTC.

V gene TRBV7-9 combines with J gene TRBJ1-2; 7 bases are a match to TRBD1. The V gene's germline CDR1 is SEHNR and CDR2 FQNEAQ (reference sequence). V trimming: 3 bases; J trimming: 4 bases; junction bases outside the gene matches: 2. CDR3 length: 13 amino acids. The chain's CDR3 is CASSLDRFYGYTF. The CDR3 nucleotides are TGTGCCAGCAGCTTGGACAGGTTCTATGGCTACACCTTC.

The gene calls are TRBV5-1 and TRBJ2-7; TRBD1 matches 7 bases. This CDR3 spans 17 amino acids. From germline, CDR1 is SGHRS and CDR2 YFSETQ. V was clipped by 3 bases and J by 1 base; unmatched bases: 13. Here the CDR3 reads CASSSDRVSTCSYEQYV. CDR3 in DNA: TGCGCCAGCAGCTCCGACAGGGTGTCTACCTGTTCCTACGAGCAGTACGTC.

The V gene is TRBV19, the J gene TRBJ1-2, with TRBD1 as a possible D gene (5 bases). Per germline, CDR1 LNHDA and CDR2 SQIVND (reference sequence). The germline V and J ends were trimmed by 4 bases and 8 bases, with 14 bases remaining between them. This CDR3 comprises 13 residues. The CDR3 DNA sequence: TGTGCCAGTAGTACGGGACGGCCTATGGGCTACACCTTC. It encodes CASSTGRPMGYTF.